This T cell receptor beta chain stems from a study of cytomegalovirus exposure and HLA in healthy donors. Study at large: Out of about 190 million T cells, an earlier analysis found some 110 million unique TCR beta sequences in total. The study's findings and limits: Association with HLA alleles at 0.05 false discovery rate was found for 15,000 to 20,000 TCR beta sequences in a later analysis.

In its sample, this clone was seen a few times. Its specificity is not known. The PCR ran on 60 Vbeta and 13 Jbeta primers. The assay was immunoSEQ multiplex PCR, and TCRdb's table has in-frame clones only and misses some. The repertoire holds 70,000 to 90,000 clones, with 70% to 75% as singletons. Healthy bone marrow donors made up the cohort. The sample taken for sequencing was PBMCs. The origin of this receptor is a man between 60 and 70 years old in good health and CMV-seronegative.

CDR3: CASSSRVRGQETQYF. The CDR3, as DNA: TGTGCCAGCAGTTCCCGTGTGAGGGGGCAAGAGACCCAGTACTTC. The chain carries TRBV27 and TRBJ2-5; D is possibly TRBD1 (6 bases). The CDR3 is 15 amino acids. Germline V gene lookup returns CDR1 MNHEY and CDR2 SMNVEV (reference sequence). V dropped 4 bases and J dropped 2 bases, with 14 bases sitting between them.